These T cell receptor beta chains were read from a single sample in a study of cytomegalovirus exposure and HLA in healthy donors. Here immunoSEQ multiplex PCR was the method, and the copy in TCRdb shows in-frame clones only, minus some. The top ten hold about 1.3% of the sample, which has fewer than 85,000 clones, 96% seen once. The sequenced sample was PBMCs. These receptors came from a woman aged 18-29 years in good health and CMV-seronegative. Both conserved end residues are part of each CDR3. The order of the fields is V gene, clone size, CDR3 protein. Where a row states a size, it is once, few, many or the class of an expanded clone; other rows omit it.

V: TRBV6-5
size: .
CDR3: CASSYPSGRGRNEQFF

V: TRBV5-1
size: .
CDR3: CASSPAILSGTYNEQFF

V: TRBV19
size: .
CDR3: CASSPGETQYF

V: TRBV28
size: .
CDR3: CASSSTGGSYNEQFF

V: TRBV6-5
size: .
CDR3: CASSRGGTLAYEQYF

V: TRBV5-4
size: .
CDR3: CASSLRLAGTANEQFF

V: TRBV19
size: .
CDR3: CASRGGRSSYNEQFF

V: TRBV27
size: .
CDR3: CASSPHRGDYGYTF

V: TRBV7-9
size: .
CDR3: CASSLGLASAYEQYF

V: TRBV5-4
size: .
CDR3: CASSAGLPDTQYF

V: TRBV4-1
size: few
CDR3: CASSPAPPVVDGYTF

V: TRBV5-1
size: .
CDR3: CASSLAPQGAREKKGANVLTF

V: TRBV6-5
size: .
CDR3: CASSYRFEENYGYTF

V: TRBV6-4
size: .
CDR3: CASSDSADSTDTQYF

V: TRBV11-2
size: .
CDR3: CASRVAGRTDTQYF

V: TRBV30
size: once
CDR3: CAGDLYTF

V: TRBV10-3
size: .
CDR3: CAISERGRGIGAQETQYF

V: TRBV5-6
size: .
CDR3: CASSLAAGGAETQYF

V: TRBV6-6
size: .
CDR3: CATIPGGEQGEQFF

V: TRBV6-5
size: .
CDR3: CASSHRGIGQETQYF

V: TRBV23-1
size: once
CDR3: CASSPRSGSYQETQYF

V: TRBV10-1
size: .
CDR3: CASSTSTNEKLFF

V: TRBV29-1
size: .
CDR3: CSVEREDNEQFF

V: TRBV6-5
size: .
CDR3: CASRTGAGENIQYF

V: TRBV15
size: .
CDR3: CATTLGTNLRNEQFF

V: TRBV2
size: .
CDR3: CASMGLAGPSSYEQYF

V: TRBV29-1
size: .
CDR3: CSVRTGELFF

V: TRBV9
size: once
CDR3: CASSVVGAPDTEAFF

V: TRBV6-6
size: .
CDR3: CASSYDRTGETEAFF

V: TRBV20-1
size: .
CDR3: CSARSVGTQYF

V: TRBV6-5
size: .
CDR3: CASRSDSVPEQFF

V: TRBV27
size: .
CDR3: CASSPWLRGGLRSSYEQYF

V: TRBV29-1
size: .
CDR3: CSVEPSDSSYEQYF

V: TRBV5-1
size: .
CDR3: CASSPPDRTGVDEQFF

V: TRBV9
size: .
CDR3: CASSVGGSGSGGRFF

V: TRBV5-1
size: .
CDR3: CASSLWWAGAGTDTQYF

V: TRBV7-2
size: .
CDR3: CASSLSRGGNQPQHF

V: TRBV7-2
size: .
CDR3: CASSLGRYLNTEAFF

V: TRBV2
size: .
CDR3: CASKRIGTEAFF

V: TRBV19
size: .
CDR3: CASRTGWNEQFF

V: TRBV6-5
size: .
CDR3: CASSSEGAGNQPQHF

V: TRBV6-5
size: .
CDR3: CASSYLGQGVYNEQFF

V: TRBV6-5
size: few
CDR3: CASREAGVLEAFF